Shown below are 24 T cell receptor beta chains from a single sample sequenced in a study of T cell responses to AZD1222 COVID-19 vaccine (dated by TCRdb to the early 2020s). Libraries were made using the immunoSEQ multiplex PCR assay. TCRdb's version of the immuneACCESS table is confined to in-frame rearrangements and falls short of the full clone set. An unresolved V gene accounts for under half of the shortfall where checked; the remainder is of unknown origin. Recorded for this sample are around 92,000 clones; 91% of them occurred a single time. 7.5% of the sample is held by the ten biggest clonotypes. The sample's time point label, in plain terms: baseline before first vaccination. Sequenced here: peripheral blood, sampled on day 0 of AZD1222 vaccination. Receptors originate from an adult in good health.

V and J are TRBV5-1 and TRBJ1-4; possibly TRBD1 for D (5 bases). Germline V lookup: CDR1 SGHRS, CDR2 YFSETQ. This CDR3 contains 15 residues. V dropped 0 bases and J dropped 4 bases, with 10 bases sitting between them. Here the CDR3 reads CASSLAIGHNEKLFF. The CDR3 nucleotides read TGCGCCAGCAGCTTGGCCATAGGACATAATGAAAAACTGTTTTTT.

DNA for the CDR3: TGTGCCAGCAGTTTGGGACTAGCGGGGTACCAAGAGACCCAGTACTTC. The encoded protein is CASSLGLAGYQETQYF. The V gene is TRBV3-1 (or the pseudogene TRBV3-2), the J gene TRBJ2-5; TRBD2 agrees at 13 bases. CDR3 length: 16 amino acids. V was clipped by 6 bases and J by 0 bases; unmatched bases: 4. The V gene's germline CDR1 is LGHDT and CDR2 YNNKEL (reference sequence).

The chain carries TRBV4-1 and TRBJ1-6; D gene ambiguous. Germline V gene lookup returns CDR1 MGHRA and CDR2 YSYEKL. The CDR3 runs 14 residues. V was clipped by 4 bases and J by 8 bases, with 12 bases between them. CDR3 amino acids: CASSPSWADSPLHF. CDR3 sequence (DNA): TGCGCCAGCAGCCCCTCCTGGGCGGATTCACCCCTCCACTTT.

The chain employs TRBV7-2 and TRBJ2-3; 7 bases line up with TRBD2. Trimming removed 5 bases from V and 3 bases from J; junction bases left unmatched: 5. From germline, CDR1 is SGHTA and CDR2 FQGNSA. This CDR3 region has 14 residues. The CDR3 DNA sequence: TGTGCCAGCAGCCCAGGACTAGTAACAGATACGCAGTATTTT. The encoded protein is CASSPGLVTDTQYF.

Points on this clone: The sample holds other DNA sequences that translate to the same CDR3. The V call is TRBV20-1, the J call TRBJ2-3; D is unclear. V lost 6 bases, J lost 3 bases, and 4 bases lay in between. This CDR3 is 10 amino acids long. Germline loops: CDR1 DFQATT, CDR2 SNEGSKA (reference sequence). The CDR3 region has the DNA TGCAGTGCCAGTACAGATACGCAGTATTTT. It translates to CSASTDTQYF.

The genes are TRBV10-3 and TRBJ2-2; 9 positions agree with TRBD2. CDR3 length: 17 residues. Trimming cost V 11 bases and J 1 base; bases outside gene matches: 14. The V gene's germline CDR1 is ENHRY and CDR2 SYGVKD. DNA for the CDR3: TGTGCCTCGAAGGTAATAGCGGGGGCCATGAACACCGGGGAGCTGTTTTTT. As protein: CASKVIAGAMNTGELFF.

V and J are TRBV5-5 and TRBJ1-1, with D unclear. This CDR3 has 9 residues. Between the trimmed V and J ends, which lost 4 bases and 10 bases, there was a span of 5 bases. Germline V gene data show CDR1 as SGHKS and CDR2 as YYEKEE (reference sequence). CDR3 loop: CASSPTAFF. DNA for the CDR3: TGTGCCAGCAGCCCTACAGCTTTCTTT.

CDR3 sequence reads: CASKETGELFF. CDR3 in DNA: TGTGCCAGCAAGGAGACCGGGGAGCTGTTTTTT. The V gene is TRBV4-2, the J gene TRBJ2-2; no definite D call. Germline V gene data show CDR1 as LGHNA and CDR2 as YNFKEQ. Trimming stripped 7 bases from V and 5 bases from J, with 5 bases between. The CDR3 is 11 amino acids.

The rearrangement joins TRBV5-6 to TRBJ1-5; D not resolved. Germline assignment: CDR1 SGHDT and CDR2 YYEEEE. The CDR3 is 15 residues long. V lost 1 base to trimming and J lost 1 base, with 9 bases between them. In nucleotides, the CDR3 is TGTGCCAGCAGCTTGTTGGCCCTGAGCAATCAGCCCCAGCATTTT. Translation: CASSLLALSNQPQHF.

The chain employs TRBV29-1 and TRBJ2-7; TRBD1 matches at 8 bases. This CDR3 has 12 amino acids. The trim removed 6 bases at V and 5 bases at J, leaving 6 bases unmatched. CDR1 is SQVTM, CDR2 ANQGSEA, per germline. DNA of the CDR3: TGCAGCGTGCCCGACAGGGGAAACGAGCAGTACTTC. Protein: CSVPDRGNEQYF.

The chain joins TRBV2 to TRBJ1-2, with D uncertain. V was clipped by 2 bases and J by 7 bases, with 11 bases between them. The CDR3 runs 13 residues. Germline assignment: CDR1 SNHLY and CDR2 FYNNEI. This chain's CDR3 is CASSESTARGYTF. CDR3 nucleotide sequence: TGTGCCAGCAGTGAAAGTACCGCGCGTGGCTACACCTTC.

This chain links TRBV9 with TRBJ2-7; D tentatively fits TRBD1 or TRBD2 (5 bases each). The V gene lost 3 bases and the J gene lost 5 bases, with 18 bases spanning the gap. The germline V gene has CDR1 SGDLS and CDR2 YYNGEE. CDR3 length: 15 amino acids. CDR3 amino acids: CASSEAGTLGDEQYF. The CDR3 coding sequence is TGTGCCAGCAGCGAAGCCGGGACCCTAGGAGACGAGCAGTACTTC.

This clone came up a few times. Written as DNA, the CDR3 is TGTGCCAGCAATTTACAGGGGGTTGGCACCGGGGAGCTGTTTTTT. Protein: CASNLQGVGTGELFF. The V call is TRBV6-4, the J call TRBJ2-2, with 8 positions matching TRBD1. This CDR3 spans 15 amino acids. From germline, CDR1 is MRHNA and CDR2 SNTAGT. Losses at the gene ends were 7 bases for V and 4 bases for J; bases not matched to a gene: 8.

CDR3 loop: CASSLSPLGEGRNEQFF. DNA for the CDR3: TGTGCCAGCAGCTTATCCCCTTTAGGGGAGGGCCGCAATGAGCAGTTCTTC. This rearrangement joins TRBV7-3 to TRBJ2-1; 7 nucleotides align to TRBD2. This CDR3 is built from 17 residues. V gave up 2 bases and J gave up 6 bases; unmatched junction bases: 13. Per the germline V gene, CDR1 is SGHTA and CDR2 is FQGTGA.

This CDR3 is CASSFGPNTEAFF. The CDR3 DNA follows: TGTGCCAGCAGTTTCGGGCCGAACACTGAAGCTTTCTTT. The chain combines TRBV12-3 or TRBV12-4 with TRBJ1-1; D is undetermined. The CDR3 runs 13 residues. V was shortened by 3 bases and J by 1 base, with 6 bases between the two germline ends.

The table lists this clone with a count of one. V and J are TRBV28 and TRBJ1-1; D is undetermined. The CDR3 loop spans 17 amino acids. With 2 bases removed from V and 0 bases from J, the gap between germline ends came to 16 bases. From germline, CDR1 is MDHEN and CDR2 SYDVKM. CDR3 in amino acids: CASSLLYGEGLNTEAFF. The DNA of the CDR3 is TGTGCCAGCAGTTTACTCTACGGGGAGGGATTGAACACTGAAGCTTTCTTT.

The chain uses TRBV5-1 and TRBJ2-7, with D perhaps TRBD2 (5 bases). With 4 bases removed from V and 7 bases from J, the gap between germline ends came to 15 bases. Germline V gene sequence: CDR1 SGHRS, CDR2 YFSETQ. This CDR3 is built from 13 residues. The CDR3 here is CASSAASSTEQYF. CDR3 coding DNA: TGCGCCAGCAGCGCGGCTAGCTCTACAGAGCAGTACTTC.

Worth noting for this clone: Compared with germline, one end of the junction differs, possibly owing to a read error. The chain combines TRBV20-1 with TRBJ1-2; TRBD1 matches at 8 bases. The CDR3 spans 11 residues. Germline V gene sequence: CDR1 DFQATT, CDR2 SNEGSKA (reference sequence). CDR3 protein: CSAAGTGLFLF. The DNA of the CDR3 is TGCAGTGCTGCCGGGACAGGCCTCTTCCTATTC.

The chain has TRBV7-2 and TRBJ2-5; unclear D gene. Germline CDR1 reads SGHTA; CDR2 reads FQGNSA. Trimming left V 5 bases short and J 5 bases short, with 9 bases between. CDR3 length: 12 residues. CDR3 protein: CASSPPRETQYF. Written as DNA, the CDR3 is TGTGCCAGCAGCCCTCCTCGGGAGACCCAGTACTTC.

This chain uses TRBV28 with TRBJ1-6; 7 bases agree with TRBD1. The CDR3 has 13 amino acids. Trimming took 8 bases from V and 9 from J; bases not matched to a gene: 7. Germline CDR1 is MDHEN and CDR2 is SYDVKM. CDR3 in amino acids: CASQTGLVSPLHF. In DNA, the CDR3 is TGTGCCAGCCAGACAGGGCTTGTTTCACCCCTCCACTTT.

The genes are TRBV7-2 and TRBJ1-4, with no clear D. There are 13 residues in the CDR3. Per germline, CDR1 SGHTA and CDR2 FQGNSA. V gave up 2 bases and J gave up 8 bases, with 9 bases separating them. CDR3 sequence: CASSLSMSEKLFF. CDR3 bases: TGTGCCAGCAGCTTAAGTATGTCCGAAAAACTGTTTTTT.

CDR3 bases: TGTGCCAGCAGTCCACCGGGACAGATGAACACTGAAGCTTTCTTT. Its translation: CASSPPGQMNTEAFF. The V gene is TRBV28, the J gene TRBJ1-1; TRBD1 matches at 7 bases. V lost 5 bases to trimming and J lost 0 bases; unmatched junction nucleotides: 6. Germline CDR1 reads MDHEN; CDR2 reads SYDVKM. The CDR3 sequence is 15 residues long.

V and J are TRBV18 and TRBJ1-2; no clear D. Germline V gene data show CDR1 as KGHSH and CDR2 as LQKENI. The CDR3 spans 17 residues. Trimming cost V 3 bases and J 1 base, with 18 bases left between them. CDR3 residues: CASSPSSGPVDNYGYTF. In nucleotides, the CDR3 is TGTGCCAGCTCACCCTCATCCGGTCCAGTCGATAACTATGGCTACACCTTC.

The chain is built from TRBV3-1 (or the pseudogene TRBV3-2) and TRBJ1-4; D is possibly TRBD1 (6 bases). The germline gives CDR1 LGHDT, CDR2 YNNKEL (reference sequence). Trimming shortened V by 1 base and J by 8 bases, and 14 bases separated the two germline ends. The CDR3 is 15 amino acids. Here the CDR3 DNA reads TGTGCCAGCAGCCAAGTCGGGGCAGGGGCCGAAAAACTGTTTTTT. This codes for CASSQVGAGAEKLFF.